The 10 T cell receptor beta chains below come from one sample, sequenced in a study of T cell responses to AZD1222 COVID-19 vaccine. Sequencing used immunoSEQ multiplex PCR; TCRdb keeps in-frame clones, though not all of them. The table shows 100,000 to 130,000 clones, with around 90% occurring only once. Sequencing was performed on peripheral blood, taken on day 0 of AZD1222 vaccination. The receptors shown here come from an adult in good health.

On this clone itself: The identical CDR3 is also encoded by other nucleotide sequences in the sample. This chain links TRBV9 with TRBJ2-2; D uncertain. Germline lookup yields CDR1 SGDLS and CDR2 YYNGEE. The CDR3 runs to 14 residues. V lost 1 base and J lost 3, with 7 bases in between. The CDR3: CASSVRVYTGELFF. For the CDR3, the DNA is TGTGCCAGCAGCGTAAGAGTTTACACCGGGGAGCTGTTTTTT.

The CDR3 sequence is CASSDPDSGAGYGYTF. CDR3 DNA: TGTGCCAGCAGCGACCCCGACAGTGGGGCAGGGTATGGCTACACCTTC. The V gene is TRBV5-4, the J gene TRBJ1-2; TRBD1 is a possible D gene (5 bases). CDR3 size: 16 residues. With 4 bases removed from V and 5 bases from J, the gap between germline ends came to 21 bases. Germline values: CDR1 SGHNT, CDR2 YYREEE (reference sequence).

The chain has TRBV6-5 and TRBJ2-7; 8 bases agree with TRBD2. This CDR3 comprises 14 residues. Germline V gives CDR1 MNHEY, CDR2 SVGAGI. With 6 bases clipped from V and 5 bases from J, the junction kept 9 bases outside the gene matches. CDR3 protein: CASSLAGPGDEQYF. CDR3 sequence (DNA): TGTGCCAGCAGCTTAGCGGGGCCGGGAGACGAGCAGTACTTC.

V usage is TRBV15 and J usage is TRBJ2-6; D remains ambiguous. CDR3 size: 16 residues. The V gene's germline CDR1 is LNHNV and CDR2 YYDKDF (reference sequence). Trimming took 0 bases from V and 4 from J, leaving 10 bases between them. DNA of the CDR3: TGTGCCACCAGCAGAGATCTATTACTCGGGGCCAACGTCCTGACTTTC. It is translated as CATSRDLLLGANVLTF.

This clone was seen a single time. J is TRBJ1-5 and V is TRBV5-4, with a possible D match to TRBD1 (6 bases). Germline values: CDR1 SGHNT, CDR2 YYREEE (reference sequence). The V gene lost 4 bases and the J gene lost 5 bases, with 16 bases spanning the gap. The CDR3 spans 15 residues. This CDR3 is CASSRPTGPDQPQHF. CDR3 nucleotides: TGTGCCAGCAGCCGACCGACAGGACCGGATCAGCCCCAGCATTTT. The full variable domain, completed using reference TRBV5-4 and TRBJ1-5, is ETGVTQSPTHLIKTRGQQVTLRCSSQSGHNTVSWYQQALGQGPQFIFQYYREEENGRGNFPPRFSGLQFPNYSSELNVNALELDDSALYLCASSRPTGPDQPQHFGDGTRLSIL.

J is TRBJ2-7 and V is TRBV7-9; D is undetermined. CDR1 is SEHNR and CDR2 is FQNEAQ in the germline V gene (reference sequence). Trimming took off 1 base at V and 6 bases at J, with 10 bases between the two ends. This CDR3 comprises 13 residues. The CDR3 sequence is CASSLGGTSEQYF. DNA for the CDR3: TGTGCCAGCAGCTTAGGGGGTACCAGCGAGCAGTACTTC.

The chain recombines TRBV7-2 with TRBJ2-1; 10 bases are shared with TRBD2. The ends lost 3 bases at V and 15 bases at J; junction bases unmatched: 8. Germline CDR1 and CDR2: SGHTA and FQGNSA. The CDR3 contains 13 residues. This CDR3 reads CASSFGLAAIRFF. Here the CDR3 DNA reads TGTGCCAGCAGCTTCGGACTAGCGGCTATCAGGTTCTTC. Looking up the rest from reference TRBV7-2 and TRBJ2-1 gives the full variable domain: GAGVSQSPSNKVTEKGKDVELRCDPISGHTALYWYRQSLGQGLEFLIYFQGNSAPDKSGLPSDRFSAERTGGSVSTLTIQRTQQEDSAVYLCASSFGLAAIRFFGPGTRLTVL.

The chain is built from TRBV6-2 or TRBV6-3 and TRBJ1-6; D may be TRBD1 (5 bases). The CDR3 extends over 14 amino acids. Germline assignment: CDR1 MNHEY and CDR2 SVGEGT. Trimming cost V 6 bases and J 7 bases, with 13 bases left between them. As DNA, the CDR3 is TGTGCCAGCAGCCCTCAGGGCATGAATTCACCCCTCCACTTT. As protein: CASSPQGMNSPLHF.

The rearrangement links TRBV12-5 to TRBJ2-7; tentatively, D is TRBD2 (5 bases). The CDR3 totals 13 residues. The germline V and J ends were trimmed by 1 base and 2 bases, with 6 bases remaining between them. Germline CDR1 and CDR2: LGHNT and FRNRAP. CDR3 coding DNA: TGTGCTAGTGGTTTGGACGGGGCCTACGAGCAGTACTTC. It translates to CASGLDGAYEQYF.

This clone was observed many times. The identical CDR3 is also encoded by other nucleotide sequences in the sample. This chain uses TRBV7-2 with TRBJ2-7; D not certain. Germline assignment: CDR1 SGHTA and CDR2 FQGNSA. V lost 2 bases and J 7 bases, leaving 24 bases between the germline ends. This CDR3 is 17 amino acids long. This CDR3 is CASSLRKTFRDLGEQYF. DNA for the CDR3: TGTGCCAGCAGCTTAAGGAAAACTTTCAGAGACCTGGGGGAGCAGTACTTC.